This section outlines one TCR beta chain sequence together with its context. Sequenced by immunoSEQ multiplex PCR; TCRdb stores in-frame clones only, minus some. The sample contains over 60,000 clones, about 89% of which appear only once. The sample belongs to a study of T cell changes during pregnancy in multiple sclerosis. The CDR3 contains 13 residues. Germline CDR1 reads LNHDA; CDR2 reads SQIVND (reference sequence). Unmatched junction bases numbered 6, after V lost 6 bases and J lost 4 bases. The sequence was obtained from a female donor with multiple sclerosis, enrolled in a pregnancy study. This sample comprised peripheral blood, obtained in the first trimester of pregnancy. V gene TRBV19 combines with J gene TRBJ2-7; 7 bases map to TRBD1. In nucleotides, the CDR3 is TGTGCCAGTAGCAGGGACAGCTTTTACGAGCAGTACTTC. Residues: CASSRDSFYEQYF.